The rows below give T cell receptor beta chains drawn from one sample of a study of shared clonotypes between healthy human individuals. Sequencing used immunoSEQ multiplex PCR; TCRdb keeps in-frame clones, though not all of them. The repertoire holds some 1,100,000 clones, with roughly 74% as singletons. The sample was memory CD4+ T cells from PBMCs. Receptors originate from a man younger than 30 in good health. Some clones in this sample may be carry-over from other donors' samples. Each CDR3 is given with its conserved first and last residue. Each record gives: D gene, clone size, J gene, V gene, CDR3 protein, CDR3 DNA. D genes are given only for firm matches. The size entry is marked missing in some rows and otherwise reads once, few, many or a size class.

NA,NA,TRBJ2-2,TRBV7-9,CASSPRGSTGELFF,TGTGCCAGCAGCCCTCGGGGGTCCACCGGGGAGCTGTTTTTT
TRBD1,NA,TRBJ2-7,TRBV6-5,CASSYSGTGNSYEQYF,TGTGCCAGCAGTTACTCAGGGACAGGAAACTCCTACGAGCAGTACTTC
TRBD1,NA,TRBJ1-1,TRBV7-6,CASSLRSPAGGSNTEAFF,TGTGCCAGCAGCTTAAGATCCCCAGCAGGGGGGTCGAACACTGAAGCTTTCTTT
NA,NA,TRBJ2-7,TRBV18,CASSPGGSPYEQYF,TGTGCCAGCTCACCAGGGGGCTCCCCTTACGAGCAGTACTTC
NA,NA,TRBJ2-3,TRBV5-1,CASSLASSTDTQYF,TGCGCCAGCAGCCTGGCCTCTAGCACAGATACGCAGTATTTT
NA,NA,TRBJ2-3,TRBV4-1,CASSQVGTADTQYF,TGCGCCAGCAGCCAAGTGGGGACTGCGGATACGCAGTATTTT
TRBD1,NA,TRBJ1-1,TRBV6-6,CASSLSGTVYTEAFF,TGTGCCAGCAGCCTATCCGGGACAGTTTATACAGAAGCTTTCTTT
NA,once,TRBJ1-4,TRBV18,CASSPLVEGEKLFF,TGTGCCAGCTCACCGCTCGTGGAGGGAGAAAAACTGTTTTTT
TRBD1,NA,TRBJ1-1,TRBV7-3,CASSLMAGGNTEAFF,TGTGCCAGCAGCCTAATGGCAGGGGGGAACACTGAAGCTTTCTTT
TRBD1,NA,TRBJ2-1,TRBV6-5,CASSIRTGYNEQFF,TGTGCCAGCAGTATTCGGACAGGTTACAATGAGCAGTTCTTC
NA,NA,TRBJ2-2,TRBV5-1,CASSLVGGLESGELFF,TGCGCCAGCAGCTTGGTGGGGGGCCTAGAGTCCGGGGAGCTGTTTTTT
NA,many,TRBJ2-7,TRBV4-2,CASSQLGGTVSPEQYF,TGTGCCAGCAGCCAACTCGGAGGGACAGTCTCCCCCGAGCAGTACTTC
TRBD1,NA,TRBJ2-7,TRBV18,CASLRDRGPGEQYF,TGTGCCAGCCTCCGGGACAGGGGACCTGGGGAGCAGTACTTC
NA,NA,TRBJ1-1,TRBV15,CATSSSLQNTEAFF,TGTGCCACCAGCAGTTCACTTCAGAACACTGAAGCTTTCTTT
TRBD1,NA,TRBJ2-3,TRBV9,CASSSRSFGQGAADTQYF,TGTGCCAGCAGCTCTCGCAGCTTCGGACAGGGGGCCGCAGATACGCAGTATTTT
NA,once,TRBJ2-3,TRBV28,CASHSRAPLDTQYF,TGTGCCAGCCATTCCCGCGCCCCCCTAGATACGCAGTATTTT
NA,NA,TRBJ2-5,TRBV4-3,CASSQDLGGGGETQYF,TGCGCCAGCAGCCAAGATTTAGGGGGAGGGGGAGAGACCCAGTACTTC
NA,NA,TRBJ2-7,TRBV11-1,CASSPLGGRSSYEQYF,TGTGCCAGCAGCCCCCTCGGGGGACGGAGCTCCTACGAGCAGTACTTC
TRBD2,NA,TRBJ2-1,TRBV4-1,CASRGLAGYNEQFF,TGCGCCAGCAGGGGACTAGCGGGATACAATGAGCAGTTCTTC
TRBD2,NA,TRBJ2-1,TRBV5-4,CASSPTSYEQFF,TGTGCCAGCAGCCCGACTAGCTATGAGCAGTTCTTC
NA,NA,TRBJ2-1,TRBV28,CASSLVRNEQFF,TGTGCCAGCAGTTTGGTCAGGAATGAGCAGTTCTTC
NA,NA,TRBJ2-1,TRBV7-8,CASSLALNRVGEQFF,TGTGCCAGCAGCTTAGCCCTTAACAGGGTGGGTGAGCAGTTCTTC
TRBD1,NA,TRBJ2-7,TRBV7-8,CASSPGGAPKEQYF,TGTGCCAGCAGCCCAGGGGGCGCCCCTAAGGAGCAGTACTTC
NA,NA,TRBJ2-5,TRBV14,CASSRSTVQETQYF,TGTGCCAGCAGCAGATCGACAGTCCAAGAGACCCAGTACTTC
NA,few,TRBJ2-7,TRBV19,CASSGGPYGEQYF,TGTGCCAGTAGTGGGGGACCTTATGGCGAGCAGTACTTC
NA,NA,TRBJ2-5,TRBV6-1,CATRGARHQETQYF,TGTGCCACTCGGGGGGCCAGGCACCAAGAGACCCAGTACTTC
NA,NA,TRBJ2-7,TRBV14,CASSQTLYEQYF,TGTGCCAGCAGCCAGACCCTCTACGAGCAGTACTTC
NA,once,TRBJ2-5,TRBV5-4,CASSLAAQSSGRETQYF,TGTGCCAGCAGCTTGGCCGCTCAATCCTCGGGGAGAGAGACCCAGTACTTC
NA,NA,TRBJ1-3,TRBV30,CAWSGFDRISGNTIYF,TGTGCCTGGAGTGGATTTGACAGAATCTCTGGAAACACCATATATTTT
NA,NA,TRBJ1-4,TRBV5-1,CASSLLTPSNEKLFF,TGCGCCAGCAGCTTGCTGACCCCCTCGAATGAAAAACTGTTTTTT
TRBD1,few,TRBJ2-5,TRBV6-6,CASTKMGQGEETQYF,TGTGCCAGCACCAAAATGGGACAGGGAGAGGAGACCCAGTACTTC
NA,NA,TRBJ1-1,TRBV5-1,CASSLSRGDTEAFF,TGCGCCAGCAGCTTGTCCAGGGGTGACACTGAAGCTTTCTTT
NA,NA,TRBJ1-3,TRBV9,CASSVGPRSSGNTIYF,TGTGCCAGCAGCGTAGGCCCCAGAAGCTCTGGAAACACCATATATTTT
NA,NA,TRBJ1-1,TRBV5-8,CASSPLGRVEAFF,TGTGCCAGCAGCCCTCTGGGCAGGGTTGAAGCTTTCTTT
TRBD1,NA,TRBJ2-3,TRBV7-9,CASSQDRGPDTQYF,TGTGCCAGCAGCCAGGACAGGGGCCCGGATACGCAGTATTTT
TRBD1,NA,TRBJ2-5,TRBV5-1,CASSSGTGQETQYF,TGCGCCAGCAGCTCCGGGACAGGTCAAGAGACCCAGTACTTC
TRBD1,NA,TRBJ2-3,TRBV5-6,CASSLQGVYTDTQYF,TGTGCCAGCAGCTTACAGGGGGTGTACACAGATACGCAGTATTTT
TRBD1,NA,TRBJ1-1,TRBV6-5,CASRSRDRYTEAFF,TGTGCCAGCAGATCCCGGGACAGATACACTGAAGCTTTCTTT
NA,many,TRBJ1-1,TRBV7-3,CASSHRTNRNTEAFF,TGTGCCAGCAGCCACCGCACAAACCGGAACACTGAAGCTTTCTTT
NA,NA,TRBJ1-5,TRBV16,CASSQGNSNQPQHF,TGTGCCAGCAGCCAGGGCAATAGCAATCAGCCCCAGCATTTT
NA,NA,TRBJ1-1,TRBV19,CASKNRSEAFF,TGTGCCAGTAAGAACAGGAGTGAAGCTTTCTTT
TRBD2,NA,TRBJ2-7,TRBV27,CASSSRTSGRATEQYF,TGTGCCAGCAGTTCTAGGACTAGCGGGAGGGCGACCGAGCAGTACTTC
NA,NA,TRBJ1-4,TRBV21-1,CASSRRRSNEKLFF,TGTGCCAGCAGCAGAAGGCGTTCTAATGAAAAACTGTTTTTT
NA,NA,TRBJ1-1,TRBV11-2,CASSLELGTEAFF,TGTGCCAGCAGCTTAGAGTTGGGCACTGAAGCTTTCTTT
NA,NA,TRBJ1-1,TRBV7-3,CASSLTAGTPGGMNTEAFF,TGTGCCAGCAGCTTAACCGCCGGGACACCGGGGGGGATGAACACTGAAGCTTTCTTT
NA,NA,TRBJ2-3,TRBV9,CASSVEPESTDTQYF,TGTGCCAGCAGCGTAGAACCAGAGAGCACAGATACGCAGTATTTT
TRBD2,NA,TRBJ2-7,TRBV11-2,CASSPRGREDEQYF,TGTGCCAGCAGCCCCAGAGGGAGGGAGGACGAGCAGTACTTC
TRBD2,NA,TRBJ2-7,TRBV11-2,CASSRGTSGSLYEQYF,TGTGCCAGCAGCCGCGGGACTAGCGGGAGTTTATACGAGCAGTACTTC
TRBD2,NA,TRBJ2-1,TRBV19,CASSISSGTFDEQFF,TGTGCCAGTAGTATTTCTAGCGGGACATTCGATGAGCAGTTCTTC
NA,NA,TRBJ2-5,TRBV4-2,CASSQTGKGDMRKGTQYF,TGTGCCAGCAGCCAAACGGGGAAGGGAGATATGCGTAAGGGGACCCAGTACTTC
TRBD1,NA,TRBJ2-2,TRBV7-2,CASSARQGTANTGELFF,TGTGCCAGCAGCGCCAGACAGGGGACAGCGAACACCGGGGAGCTGTTTTTT
NA,NA,TRBJ2-5,TRBV9,CASSPPGGLLQETQYF,TGTGCCAGCAGCCCTCCGGGCGGGCTACTCCAAGAGACCCAGTACTTC
TRBD2,NA,TRBJ2-1,TRBV7-9,CASSLGAGAGPDEQFF,TGTGCCAGCAGCTTAGGGGCGGGAGCCGGTCCAGATGAGCAGTTCTTC
NA,many,TRBJ1-1,TRBV15,CATSREVGAAGWTTEAFF,TGTGCCACCAGCAGAGAGGTCGGAGCGGCAGGGTGGACCACTGAAGCTTTCTTT
NA,NA,TRBJ1-5,TRBV2,CASSVSGKGTQPQHF,TGTGCCAGCAGTGTTTCGGGCAAGGGCACTCAGCCCCAGCATTTT
TRBD1,NA,TRBJ2-7,TRBV7-4,CASSLADDRGVSEQYF,TGTGCCAGCAGCTTAGCCGACGACAGGGGGGTCTCCGAGCAGTACTTC
NA,NA,TRBJ2-2,TRBV10-3,CAIREHGTTNTGELFF,TGTGCCATCAGAGAGCACGGGACGACGAACACCGGGGAGCTGTTTTTT
TRBD1,NA,TRBJ2-5,TRBV19,CASSTRTGVDF,TGTGCCAGTAGTACCCGGACAGGGGTCGACTTC
NA,NA,TRBJ1-2,TRBV14,CASSPSPPRVRFDGYTF,TGTGCCAGCAGCCCATCCCCCCCAAGAGTTAGATTCGATGGCTACACCTTC
NA,NA,TRBJ2-3,TRBV7-2,CASSFDYSTDTQYF,TGTGCCAGCAGTTTTGACTATAGCACAGATACGCAGTATTTT